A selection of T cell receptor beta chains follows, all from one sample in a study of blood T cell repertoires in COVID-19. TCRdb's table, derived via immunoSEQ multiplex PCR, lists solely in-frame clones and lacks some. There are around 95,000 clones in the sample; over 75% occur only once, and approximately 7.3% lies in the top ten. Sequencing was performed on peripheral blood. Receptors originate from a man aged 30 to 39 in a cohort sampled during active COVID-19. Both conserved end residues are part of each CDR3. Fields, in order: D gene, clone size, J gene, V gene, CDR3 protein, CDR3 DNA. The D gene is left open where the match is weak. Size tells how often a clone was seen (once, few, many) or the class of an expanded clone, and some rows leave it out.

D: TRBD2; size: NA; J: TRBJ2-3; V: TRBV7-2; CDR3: CASSLRGGTDTQYF; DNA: TGTGCCAGCAGCTTACGGGGGGGCACAGATACGCAGTATTTT
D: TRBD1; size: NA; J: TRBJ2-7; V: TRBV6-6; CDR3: CASRTGGPRNEQYF; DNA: TGTGCCAGCAGGACAGGGGGCCCACGGAACGAGCAGTACTTC
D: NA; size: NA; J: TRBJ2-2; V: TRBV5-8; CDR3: CASSLSGNTGELFF; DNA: TGTGCCAGCAGCTTATCGGGGAACACCGGGGAGCTGTTTTTT
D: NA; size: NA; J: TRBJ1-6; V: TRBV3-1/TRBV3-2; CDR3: CASSQDRQGGSSPLHF; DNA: TGTGCCAGCAGCCAAGATAGGCAGGGAGGGAGTTCACCCCTCCACTTT
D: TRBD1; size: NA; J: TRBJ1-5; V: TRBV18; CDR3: CASSPTGGARQGQPQHF; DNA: TGTGCCAGCTCGCCTACAGGGGGCGCTAGGCAGGGTCAGCCCCAGCATTTT
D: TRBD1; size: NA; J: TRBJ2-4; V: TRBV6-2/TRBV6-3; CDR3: CASSPPGQNLAKNIQYF; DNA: TGTGCCAGCAGCCCCCCGGGACAGAACCTAGCCAAAAACATTCAGTACTTC
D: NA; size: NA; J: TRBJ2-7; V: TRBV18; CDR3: CASSPGDIVIYEQYF; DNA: TGTGCCAGCTCACCAGGTGATATAGTGATCTACGAGCAGTACTTC
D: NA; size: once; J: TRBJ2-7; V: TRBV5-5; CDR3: CASSFSGTYSYEQYF; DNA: TGTGCCAGCAGCTTCTCCGGGACTTACTCCTACGAGCAGTACTTC
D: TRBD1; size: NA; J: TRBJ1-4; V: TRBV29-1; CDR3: CSVAVTGNEKLFF; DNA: TGCAGCGTTGCTGTGACAGGGAATGAAAAACTGTTTTTT
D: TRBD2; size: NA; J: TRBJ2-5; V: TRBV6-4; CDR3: CASSECLSGGKQETQYF; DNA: TGTGCCAGCAGTGAATGCCTGAGCGGGGGAAAACAAGAGACCCAGTACTTC
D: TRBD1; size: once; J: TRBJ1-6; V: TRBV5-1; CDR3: CASSLAGQLYNSPLHF; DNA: TGCGCCAGCAGCTTGGCGGGACAGCTCTATAATTCACCCCTCCACTTT
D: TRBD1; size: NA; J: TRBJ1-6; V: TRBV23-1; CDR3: CASREKGAYNSPLHF; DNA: TGCGCCAGCAGGGAGAAGGGGGCTTACAATTCACCCCTCCACTTT
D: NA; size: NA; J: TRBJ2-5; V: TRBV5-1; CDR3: CASSFPEETQYF; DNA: TGCGCCAGCAGCTTTCCAGAAGAGACCCAGTACTTC
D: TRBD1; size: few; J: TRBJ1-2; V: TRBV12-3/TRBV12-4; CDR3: CASSLRDSYGYTF; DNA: TGTGCCAGCAGTCTCCGGGACAGCTATGGCTACACCTTC
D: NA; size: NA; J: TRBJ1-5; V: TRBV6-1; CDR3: CASSEAGGAQPQHF; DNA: TGTGCCAGCAGTGAAGCGGGGGGTGCGCAGCCCCAGCATTTT
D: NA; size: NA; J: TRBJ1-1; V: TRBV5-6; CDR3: CASYILRRSGKEAFF; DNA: TGTGCCAGCTACATCCTGAGACGCTCGGGTAAAGAAGCTTTCTTT
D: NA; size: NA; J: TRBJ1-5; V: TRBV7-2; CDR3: CASSSLSLGNQPQHF; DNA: TGTGCCAGCAGCAGTCTGAGTTTGGGCAATCAGCCCCAGCATTTT
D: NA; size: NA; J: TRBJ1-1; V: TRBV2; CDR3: CASNRQVDPEAFF; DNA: TGTGCCAGCAACCGACAGGTAGACCCTGAAGCTTTCTTT
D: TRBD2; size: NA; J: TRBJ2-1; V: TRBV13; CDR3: CASSLGSGDGYNEQFF; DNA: TGTGCCAGCAGCTTAGGTAGCGGGGACGGCTACAATGAGCAGTTCTTC
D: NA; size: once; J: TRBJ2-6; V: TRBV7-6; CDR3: CASSLGGSGANVLTF; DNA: TGTGCCAGCAGCTTAGGAGGCTCTGGGGCCAACGTCCTGACTTTC
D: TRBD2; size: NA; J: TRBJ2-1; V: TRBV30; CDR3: CAWRIAGGPGEQFF; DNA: TGTGCCTGGAGAATAGCGGGGGGGCCGGGGGAGCAGTTCTTC
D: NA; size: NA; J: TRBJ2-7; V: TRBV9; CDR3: CASSVAIAEFYEQYF; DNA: TGTGCCAGCAGCGTAGCCATAGCGGAGTTCTACGAGCAGTACTTC
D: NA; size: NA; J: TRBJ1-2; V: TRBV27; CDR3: CASSFDSFNYGYTF; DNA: TGTGCCAGCAGTTTCGATAGCTTTAACTATGGCTACACCTTC
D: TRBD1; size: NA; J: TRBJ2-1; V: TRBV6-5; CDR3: CASSYGQGATNEQFF; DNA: TGTGCCAGCAGTTACGGACAGGGGGCCACCAATGAGCAGTTCTTC
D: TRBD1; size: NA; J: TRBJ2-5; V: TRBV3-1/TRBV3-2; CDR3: CASSQAGTGETQYF; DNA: TGTGCCAGCAGCCAAGCCGGGACAGGGGAGACCCAGTACTTC
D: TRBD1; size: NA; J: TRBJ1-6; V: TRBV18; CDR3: CASSPGQNNSPLHF; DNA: TGTGCCAGCTCACCGGGACAGAATAATTCACCCCTCCACTTT
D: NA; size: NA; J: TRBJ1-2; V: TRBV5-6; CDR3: CASSGRGGAYYGYTF; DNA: TGTGCCAGCAGCGGGCGTGGGGGCGCCTACTATGGCTACACCTTC
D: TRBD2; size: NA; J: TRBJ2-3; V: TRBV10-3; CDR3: CAISDSRGGTDTQYF; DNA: TGTGCCATCAGTGACTCGCGGGGGGGCACAGATACGCAGTATTTT
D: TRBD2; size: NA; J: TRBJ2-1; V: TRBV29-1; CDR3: CSVTPSGAPSYNEQFF; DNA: TGCAGCGTGACCCCTAGCGGTGCACCCTCCTACAATGAGCAGTTCTTC
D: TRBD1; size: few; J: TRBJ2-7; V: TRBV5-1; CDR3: CASSPLTARQGPYEQYF; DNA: TGCGCCAGCAGCCCGTTAACGGCCCGACAGGGACCCTACGAGCAGTACTTC
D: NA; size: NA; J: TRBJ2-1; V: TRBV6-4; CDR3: CASSAGGGGEQFF; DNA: TGTGCCAGCAGTGCCGGCGGCGGCGGTGAGCAGTTCTTC
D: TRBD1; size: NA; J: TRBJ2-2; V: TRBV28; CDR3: CASTPGQITGELFF; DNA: TGTGCCAGCACGCCGGGACAGATCACCGGGGAGCTGTTTTTT
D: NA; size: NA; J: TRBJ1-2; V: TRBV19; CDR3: CASSEQIYGYTF; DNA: TGTGCCAGTAGTGAACAGATTTATGGCTACACCTTC
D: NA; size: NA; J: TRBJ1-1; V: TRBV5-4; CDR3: CASSLGGGTTEAFF; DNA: TGTGCCAGCAGCTTGGGGGGAGGCACCACTGAAGCTTTCTTT
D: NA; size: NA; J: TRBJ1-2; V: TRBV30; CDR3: CAWSVRGRGGYTF; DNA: TGTGCCTGGAGTGTACGTGGGAGGGGCGGCTACACCTTC
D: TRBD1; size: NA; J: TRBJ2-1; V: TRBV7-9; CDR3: CASSLLLDRGSRNEQFF; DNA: TGTGCCAGCAGCTTATTGTTGGACAGGGGGTCGAGGAATGAGCAGTTCTTC
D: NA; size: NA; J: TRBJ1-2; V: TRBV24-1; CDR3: CATSDSQANYGYTF; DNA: TGTGCCACCAGTGACTCACAAGCTAACTATGGCTACACCTTC
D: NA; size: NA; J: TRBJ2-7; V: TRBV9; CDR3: CASSVDGKPSYEQYF; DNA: TGTGCCAGCAGCGTAGACGGTAAACCTTCCTACGAGCAGTACTTC
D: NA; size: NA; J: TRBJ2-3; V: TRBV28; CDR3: CASGGAGINTDTQYF; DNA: TGTGCCAGCGGGGGGGCGGGGATTAACACAGATACGCAGTATTTT
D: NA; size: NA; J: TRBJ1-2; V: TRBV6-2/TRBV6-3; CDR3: CASSYRDSYGYTF; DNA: TGTGCCAGCAGTTACCGGGATAGCTATGGCTACACCTTC
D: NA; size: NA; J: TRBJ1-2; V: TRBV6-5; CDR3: CASSYSILGGSNGYTF; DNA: TGTGCCAGCAGTTACTCGATTTTGGGGGGATCCAATGGCTACACCTTC
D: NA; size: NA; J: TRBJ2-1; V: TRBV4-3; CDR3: CASSQDPSGYYNEQFF; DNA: TGCGCCAGCAGCCAAGATCCGAGCGGATACTACAATGAGCAGTTCTTC
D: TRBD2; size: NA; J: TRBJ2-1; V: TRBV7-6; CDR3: CASSLFGGSSYNEQFF; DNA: TGTGCCAGCAGCTTATTCGGCGGGAGCTCCTACAATGAGCAGTTCTTC
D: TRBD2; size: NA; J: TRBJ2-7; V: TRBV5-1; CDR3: CASSLIPGLAEYEQYF; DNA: TGCGCCAGCAGCCTTATACCGGGACTAGCGGAGTACGAGCAGTACTTC
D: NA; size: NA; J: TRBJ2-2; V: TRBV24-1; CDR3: CATSDTLPEASNTGELFF; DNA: TGTGCCACCAGTGATACTCTGCCGGAGGCCTCGAACACCGGGGAGCTGTTTTTT
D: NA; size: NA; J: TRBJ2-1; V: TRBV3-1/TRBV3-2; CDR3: CASSTMEDSGSYNEQFF; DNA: TGTGCCAGCAGCACTATGGAGGACTCCGGCTCCTACAATGAGCAGTTCTTC
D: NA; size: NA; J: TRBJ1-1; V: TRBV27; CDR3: CASSGSLRDTEAFF; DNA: TGTGCCAGCAGTGGGAGTCTTCGAGACACTGAAGCTTTCTTT
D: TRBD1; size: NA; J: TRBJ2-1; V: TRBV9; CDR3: CASSIGTGRNEQFF; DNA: TGTGCCAGCAGCATAGGGACAGGGAGGAATGAGCAGTTCTTC
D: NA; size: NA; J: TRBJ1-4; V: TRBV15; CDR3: CATSRDRGAEKLFF; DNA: TGTGCCACCAGCAGAGACAGGGGCGCTGAAAAACTGTTTTTT
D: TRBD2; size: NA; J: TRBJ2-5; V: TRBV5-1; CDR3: CASKPQRGAQETQYF; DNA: TGCGCCAGCAAACCCCAGCGGGGGGCACAAGAGACCCAGTACTTC
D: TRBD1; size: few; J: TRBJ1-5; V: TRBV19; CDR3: CASSQGDYQPQHF; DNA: TGTGCCAGTAGCCAGGGGGATTATCAGCCCCAGCATTTT
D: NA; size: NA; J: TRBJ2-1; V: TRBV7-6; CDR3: CASSPRAGRIHNEQFF; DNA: TGTGCCAGCAGCCCAAGGGCGGGTAGAATCCACAATGAGCAGTTCTTC
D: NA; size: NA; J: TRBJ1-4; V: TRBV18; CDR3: CASSPGQITTNEKLFF; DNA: TGTGCCAGCTCACCGGGACAAATTACAACTAATGAAAAACTGTTTTTT